This is a list of T cell receptor beta chains from one sample in a study of STAT5B mutations in CD4+ large granular lymphocyte leukemia. Sequencing used immunoSEQ multiplex PCR; TCRdb keeps in-frame clones, though not all of them. The sample carries tens of thousands of clones, about 70% recorded once. The specimen sequenced was CD4+ T cells from blood buffy coats. The receptors come from a human donor in good health. CDR3s include the opening cysteine and the closing phenylalanine or tryptophan. Rows give clone size only sometimes, using once, few, many, or a class for an expanded clone.

abundance,j_gene,v_gene,CDR3aa
.,TRBJ1-1,TRBV7-2,CASSLSTVTEAFF
few,TRBJ1-3,TRBV30,CAWSVGRASGNTIYF
.,TRBJ2-3,TRBV2,CASTGLAGGTDTQYF
.,TRBJ1-1,TRBV11-2,CASTPSRQGGTEAFF
.,TRBJ1-4,TRBV7-6,CASSSGTDNEKLFF
.,TRBJ2-5,TRBV5-1,CASSTGQVLAETQYF
once,TRBJ2-2,TRBV30,CAWSPGTGDTGELFF
.,TRBJ2-7,TRBV7-2,CASSFLALHSYEQYF
.,TRBJ1-3,TRBV5-1,CASSLHAANSGNTIYF
once,.,TRBV29-1,CSVELTYEQYF
once,TRBJ1-2,TRBV7-3,CASSQNRVGYGYTF
.,TRBJ2-3,TRBV14,CASSQDAGLSTDTQYF
.,TRBJ2-7,TRBV7-2,CASSPSGIYVTEQYF
.,TRBJ2-3,TRBV9,CASSPRTPRGTDTQYF
.,TRBJ2-5,TRBV6-5,CASSRTSGGGTQYF
.,TRBJ2-7,TRBV5-1,CASTEIPGGHYEQYF
few,TRBJ2-1,TRBV14,CASSRETSGSVKFF
few,TRBJ2-1,TRBV19,CASSVGLAGNEQFF
.,TRBJ1-1,TRBV19,CASKLPGQGAVNTEAFF
.,TRBJ2-1,TRBV7-9,CASSFSRTSGDNEQFF
once,TRBJ2-1,TRBV27,CASSPSRGYNEQFF
.,TRBJ2-1,TRBV15,CATTLGSGPNEQFF
.,TRBJ2-1,TRBV5-1,CASSLGTSGYNEQFF
.,TRBJ2-2,TRBV11-3,CASSLGRTALTGELFF
once,TRBJ1-4,TRBV19,CASSIDTSQGIIATNEKLFF
few,TRBJ2-7,TRBV2,CASKEGTRSYEQYF
few,TRBJ1-5,TRBV19,CASRGQVVNQPQHF
.,TRBJ1-2,TRBV25-1,CASSEFGRSNYGYTF
.,TRBJ2-1,TRBV7-3,CASSLRGGVEYNEQFF
.,TRBJ2-1,TRBV6-1,CASSGRDFRTGEQFF
.,TRBJ2-3,TRBV18,CASSEETGTRGFGGTDTQYF
few,TRBJ1-1,TRBV2,CASNWDRGKAFF
.,TRBJ1-1,TRBV9,CASSPPNTEAFF
.,TRBJ2-3,TRBV5-1,CASRALAGEDTQYF
.,TRBJ2-5,TRBV7-6,CASSLEATQYF
.,TRBJ2-7,TRBV19,CASSIHRSSYEQYF
few,TRBJ1-6,TRBV30,CAWMGTLYNSPLHF
.,TRBJ1-1,TRBV18,CASSPLRENTEAFF
.,TRBJ2-1,TRBV15,CATSRGYRGMVLENNEQFF
.,TRBJ1-2,TRBV5-1,CASSVDRPREGYTF
.,TRBJ1-1,TRBV9,CASSVSFHVNTEAFF
few,TRBJ2-7,TRBV7-8,CASSQGLAGWNEQYF
once,TRBJ2-5,TRBV2,CASRLGTEQETQYF
.,TRBJ1-2,TRBV11-3,CASSLGGEENYGYTF
.,TRBJ2-1,TRBV6-6,CASSSTVEQFF
.,TRBJ1-5,TRBV7-9,CASSRDVAGDQPQHF
.,TRBJ1-1,TRBV20-1,CSASSLDRAFF
once,TRBJ2-1,TRBV5-4,CASSLEPDFKYNEQFF
.,TRBJ2-1,TRBV2,CASRWFGGGSGEQFF
.,TRBJ2-5,TRBV28,CASSFFQPRGKTQYF
.,TRBJ2-7,TRBV7-6,CASSPKRAPDYEQYF
.,TRBJ2-7,TRBV5-4,CASSSPGAYEQYF
.,TRBJ2-2,TRBV7-6,CASSSDLTGELFF
.,TRBJ2-2,TRBV14,CASSQVRTGHTGELFF
.,TRBJ2-7,TRBV30,CAWTRTSGSREQYF
.,TRBJ1-1,TRBV6-5,CASSYSGGTEAFF
.,TRBJ1-6,TRBV5-6,CASSTTAWDRLYNSPLHF
.,TRBJ2-7,TRBV30,CAWSVGPPPPGPVSFEQYF